These 26 T cell receptor beta chains share one sample of origin, sequenced in a study of CD8+CD57+ T cells in acquired aplastic anemia. For CDR3 and TCR beta VDJ profiling, genomic DNA was the template used. TCRdb redid the calling of the reads with MiXCR, one entry per CDR3 protein. The sample lists 250,000 to 350,000 distinct CDR3 sequences, about three fifths occurring once. Previously, flow cytometry had revealed CD8+CD57+ cell expansion in the patients chosen for sequencing. The specimen was sorted CD4+, CD8+, or CD8+CD57+ T cells (not recorded which) from PBMCs. The receptors were sampled from a human donor with aplastic anemia.

This clonotype was seen a few times. The chain has TRBV7-9 and TRBJ1-3; D gene ambiguous. Trimming pared 0 bases from V and 1 base from J, leaving 4 bases between. In germline, CDR1 is SEHNR, CDR2 FQNEAQ (reference sequence). The CDR3 length is 14 residues. The DNA of the CDR3 is TGTGCCAGCAGCTTAGCCGGGTCTGGAAACACCATATATTTT. Translating it yields CASSLAGSGNTIYF. Using reference TRBV7-9 and TRBJ1-3 for the parts outside the CDR3, the full variable domain is DTGVSQNPRHKITKRGQNVTFRCDPISEHNRLYWYRQTLGQGPEFLTYFQNEAQLEKSRLLSDRFSAERPKGSFSTLEIQRTEQGDSAMYLCASSLAGSGNTIYFGEGSWLTVV.

This clonotype was counted between two and nine times. For the CDR3, the DNA is TGTGCCACAGGACAGGGGGCGACCACCGGGGAGCTGTTTTTT. Translated, it gives CATGQGATTGELFF. The gene calls are TRBV2 and TRBJ2-2, with 11 bases aligning to TRBD1. This CDR3 region has 14 residues. With V trimmed by 10 bases and J by 4 bases, 5 bases remained unmatched. The germline V gene has CDR1 SNHLY and CDR2 FYNNEI.

The chain carries TRBV20-1 and TRBJ1-2; 8 bases are shared with TRBD1. Losses at the gene ends were 0 bases for V and 5 bases for J; bases not matched to a gene: 5. Per germline, CDR1 DFQATT and CDR2 SNEGSKA (reference sequence). CDR3 length equals 14 residues. The DNA of the CDR3 is TGCAGTGCTAGAGATCCTACAGGGGGTTATGGCTACACCTTC. Translating it yields CSARDPTGGYGYTF.

The gene calls are TRBV25-1 and TRBJ2-1, with a weak D call TRBD1 (5 bases). This CDR3 spans 14 amino acids. Germline CDR1 MGHDK, CDR2 SYGVNS. V was shortened by 6 bases and J by 0 bases, with 9 bases between the two germline ends. The CDR3 DNA reads TGTGCCAGCAGAGGGGTCAGCTCCTACAATGAGCAGTTCTTC. It translates to CASRGVSSYNEQFF.

V and J are TRBV20-1 and TRBJ2-7, with 8 bases identical to TRBD2. The CDR3 runs 14 residues. J was trimmed by 2 bases and V by 4 bases; bases with no gene match: 7. From germline, CDR1 is DFQATT and CDR2 SNEGSKA (reference sequence). The CDR3 region has the DNA TGCAGTGCTACTACCGGGACTAGACCCTACGAGCAGTACTTC. It encodes CSATTGTRPYEQYF.

V usage is TRBV9 and J usage is TRBJ2-1; 14 positions match TRBD2. V was clipped by 7 bases and J by 10 bases; unmatched bases: 25. CDR1 is SGDLS and CDR2 is YYNGEE in the germline V gene. This CDR3 has 20 residues. CDR3 nucleotide sequence: TGTGCCAGCTCACCGGTCCGGACCGGGACTAGCGGGAGTCTACAAAGGGAGCAGTTCTTC. Translation: CASSPVRTGTSGSLQREQFF.

Many counts were recorded for this clonotype. The CDR3 region has the DNA TGTGCCAGCAGTTTACTAGGCAGGGGTGGCAATCAGCCCCAGCATTTT. Translated: CASSLLGRGGNQPQHF. The gene calls are TRBV7-8 and TRBJ1-5; TRBD1 is a possible D gene (6 bases). Germline V gives CDR1 SGHVS, CDR2 FQNEAQ. CDR3 length equals 16 residues. V was cut by 6 bases and J by 2 bases, with 17 bases left in between. Looking up the rest from reference TRBV7-8 and TRBJ1-5 gives the full variable domain: GAGVSQSPRYKVAKRGQDVALRCDPISGHVSLFWYQQALGQGPEFLTYFQNEAQLDKSGLPSDRFFAERPEGSVSTLKIQRTQQEDSAVYLCASSLLGRGGNQPQHFGDGTRLSIL.

J is TRBJ2-7 and V is TRBV7-9; D is possibly TRBD1 or TRBD2 (5 bases each). Germline V CDR1 and CDR2: SEHNR, FQNEAQ (reference sequence). This CDR3 has 11 amino acids. The V end was cut by 3 bases, the J end by 12 bases, with 12 bases between. CDR3 DNA sequence: TGTGCCAGCAGCTTCGGGGACCAGGGGTACTTC. Translating it yields CASSFGDQGYF.

The J gene is TRBJ1-4, the V gene TRBV7-2, with D tentatively TRBD1 (5 bases). Germline V gives CDR1 SGHTA, CDR2 FQGNSA. The CDR3 loop spans 13 amino acids. With 5 bases removed from V and 7 bases from J, the gap between germline ends came to 11 bases. CDR3 loop: CASSRWGGEKLFF. CDR3 nucleotide sequence: TGTGCCAGCAGCCGATGGGGCGGTGAAAAACTGTTTTTT.

The V gene is TRBV20-1, the J gene TRBJ2-7, with 10 bases lining up with TRBD2. The V gene end was trimmed by 3 bases and the J gene end by 6 bases; junction bases not matched to a gene: 11. Germline CDR1 DFQATT, CDR2 SNEGSKA (reference sequence). This CDR3 comprises 15 residues. This CDR3 is CSASRASGSMSEQYF. The DNA of the CDR3 is TGCAGTGCTAGTCGGGCTAGCGGGAGTATGTCCGAGCAGTACTTC.

The gene calls are TRBV20-1 and TRBJ1-2; D possibly corresponds to TRBD1 (5 bases). CDR1 and CDR2 from the germline V gene are DFQATT and SNEGSKA (reference sequence). CDR3 size: 11 residues. CDR3 loop: CGGGGGYGYTF. DNA for the CDR3: TGCGGGGGGGGGGGTGGGTATGGCTACACCTTC.

This clonotype was recorded at least ten times. The chain uses TRBV5-6 and TRBJ1-2; tentatively, D is TRBD1 (6 bases). The ends were cut back, 3 bases at V and 2 bases at J, with 8 bases in the middle. The CDR3 spans 13 residues. Looked up from germline, CDR1 is SGHDT and CDR2 is YYEEEE. The CDR3 region is CASSYRGNYGYTF. The CDR3 DNA sequence: TGTGCCAGCAGCTATAGGGGGAACTATGGCTACACCTTC.

This chain joins TRBV19 and TRBJ1-2, with D maybe TRBD1 (6 bases). The V end lost 0 bases, the J end lost 7 bases, and 9 bases lay between the germline ends. CDR1 is LNHDA, CDR2 SQIVND, per germline (reference sequence). This CDR3 is built from 13 residues. CDR3 in amino acids: CASSIEGRGGYTF. The CDR3 region has the DNA TGTGCCAGTAGTATAGAAGGCAGGGGTGGCTACACCTTC.

Turning to this clonotype: Germline is not matched at one junction end, which may reflect a read error. The V and J genes are TRBV9 and TRBJ2-2; D may correspond to TRBD1 or TRBD2 (5 bases each). Germline V gene data show CDR1 as SGDLS and CDR2 as YYNGEE. This CDR3 has 16 residues. Here the CDR3 DNA reads TGTGCCAGCAGCGTATCAGGGTTAGCGAACACCGGGGAGCTGTCTTGG. It encodes CASSVSGLANTGELSW.

The V call is TRBV7-2, the J call TRBJ2-7; D not resolved. The CDR3 sequence is 15 residues long. The germline V and J ends were trimmed by 4 bases and 6 bases, with 19 bases remaining between them. The germline CDR1 and CDR2 sequences are SGHTA and FQGNSA. CDR3 in amino acids: CASSSFTEPTCEQYF. CDR3 nucleotide sequence: TGTGCCAGCAGCTCCTTCACGGAGCCCACCTGCGAGCAGTACTTC. Full variable domain (missing parts from reference TRBV7-2 and TRBJ2-7): GAGVSQSPSNKVTEKGKDVELRCDPISGHTALYWYRQSLGQGLEFLIYFQGNSAPDKSGLPSDRFSAERTGGSVSTLTIQRTQQEDSAVYLCASSSFTEPTCEQYFGPGTRLTVT.

This clonotype was counted ten times or more. The V gene is TRBV5-5, the J gene TRBJ1-5; no firm D call. The V gene's germline CDR1 is SGHKS and CDR2 YYEKEE (reference sequence). Trimming left V 5 bases short and J 0 bases short, with 9 bases between. The CDR3 is 14 residues long. The CDR3 DNA reads as TGTGCCAGCAGTCCCGTCCATAGCAATCAGCCCCAGCATTTT. It codes for CASSPVHSNQPQHF. Full variable domain (rest looked up from reference TRBV5-5 and TRBJ1-5): DAGVTQSPTHLIKTRGQQVTLRCSPISGHKSVSWYQQVLGQGPQFIFQYYEKEERGRGNFPDRFSARQFPNYSSELNVNALLLGDSALYLCASSPVHSNQPQHFGDGTRLSIL.

This clonotype showed up many times. The chain has TRBV6-1 and TRBJ2-7; no clear D. Germline V gives CDR1 MNHNS, CDR2 SASEGT. V was clipped by 10 bases and J by 7 bases, with 17 bases between them. The CDR3 is made up of 12 amino acids. The CDR3 spells CATHRPSGEQYF. CDR3 coding DNA: TGTGCCACCCACCGGCCTAGTGGAGAGCAGTACTTC.

This clonotype was recorded at least ten times. This chain connects TRBV9 to TRBJ2-7, with 11 nucleotides matching TRBD2. This CDR3 is built from 15 residues. The V segment lost 4 bases and the J segment 5 bases; nucleotides outside the gene matches: 8. In germline, CDR1 is SGDLS, CDR2 YYNGEE. This CDR3 reads CASSPTTSGIHEQYF. The CDR3 coding sequence is TGTGCCAGCAGCCCTACGACTAGCGGGATACACGAGCAGTACTTC.

The table lists this clonotype with many counts. J is TRBJ1-1 and V is TRBV6-5; no firm D call. CDR3 length equals 14 residues. Trimming removed 5 bases at V and 1 base at J, with 11 bases between. Germline CDR1 MNHEY, CDR2 SVGAGI. For the CDR3, the DNA is TGTGCCAGCAGTCACGGCAGAAAGAACACTGAAGCTTTCTTT. This translates into CASSHGRKNTEAFF.

This clonotype appeared many times. The V and J genes are TRBV6-5 and TRBJ1-2, with 8 bases matching TRBD1. CDR1 and CDR2 (germline): MNHEY, SVGAGI. CDR3 length: 17 amino acids. The J segment lost 2 bases and the V segment lost 6 bases, leaving 14 bases of the junction unmatched. The CDR3: CASRPDRGVNLNYGYTF. The CDR3 DNA is TGTGCCAGCAGGCCCGACAGGGGAGTTAACTTAAACTATGGCTACACCTTC.

This clonotype has more than one count but fewer than ten. This chain links TRBV15 with TRBJ2-5; 10 nucleotides agree with TRBD2. This CDR3 is 17 amino acids long. Germline V CDR1 and CDR2: LNHNV, YYDKDF (reference sequence). Trimming took 3 bases from V and 1 from J; bases not matched to a gene: 8. The CDR3 here is CATSRGWQRGGQETQYF. The CDR3 nucleotides read TGTGCCACCAGCAGGGGTTGGCAGCGGGGGGGCCAAGAGACCCAGTACTTC.

This clonotype was seen a single time. This chain uses TRBV20-1 with TRBJ2-5, with a weak D call TRBD1 (6 bases). The CDR3 spans 14 residues. Trimming took off 1 base at V and 3 bases at J, with 12 bases between the two ends. Germline V lookup: CDR1 DFQATT, CDR2 SNEGSKA (reference sequence). CDR3 sequence (DNA): TGCAGTGCTAGAGTAAGGACAGAAAAAGAGACCCAGTACTTC. Amino acids: CSARVRTEKETQYF.

V gene TRBV2 combines with J gene TRBJ2-1, with no clear D. Germline CDR1 SNHLY, CDR2 FYNNEI. CDR3 length: 13 amino acids. Trimming took 8 bases from V and 1 from J, leaving 9 bases between them. This chain's CDR3 is CASVSWSYNEQFF. The CDR3 bases are TGTGCCAGCGTTAGTTGGTCCTACAATGAGCAGTTCTTC.

This clonotype came up a few times. The chain uses TRBV29-1 and TRBJ1-2; no firm D call. The CDR3 covers 12 residues. Germline loops: CDR1 SQVTM, CDR2 ANQGSEA. V was clipped by 7 bases and J by 8 bases, with 17 bases between them. The chain's CDR3 is CSANIPYGGYTF. In nucleotides, the CDR3 is TGCAGCGCAAATATCCCATATGGAGGCTACACCTTC.

In regard to this clonotype: An end of the junction differs from the germline gene, which may be a read error. The chain carries TRBV7-3 and TRBJ2-1, with D perhaps TRBD2 (6 bases). This CDR3 contains 15 residues. The V gene's germline CDR1 is SGHTA and CDR2 FQGTGA. CDR3 in amino acids: CASSRPGGPNNEQFF. In DNA form, the CDR3 reads TGCGCCAGCAGCCGACCCGGGGGACCCAACAATGAGCAGTTCTTC.

In this sample, this clonotype turned up many times. This sequence joins TRBV3-1 and TRBJ2-3, with a possible D match to TRBD2 (5 bases). The CDR3 extends over 14 amino acids. CDR1 and CDR2 (germline): LGHDT, YNNKEL (reference sequence). The V gene lost 4 bases and the J gene lost 4 bases, with 12 bases spanning the gap. The CDR3 spells CASSPTGGPDTQYF. DNA for the CDR3: TGTGCCAGCAGCCCCACCGGAGGTCCAGATACGCAGTATTTT.